The 25 T cell receptor beta chains listed next were all sequenced from one sample in a study of T cells in tuberculosis. The table came from immunoSEQ multiplex PCR; TCRdb's copy has only in-frame clones and leaves some out. In the table there are 30,000 to 35,000 clones, approximately 93% of which are singletons. Sequencing input: PBMCs. The receptor source for this set is a donor aged 5-35 years with latent tuberculosis or without tuberculosis infection.

This chain uses TRBV5-1 with TRBJ2-3, with D perhaps TRBD2 (5 bases). V was cut by 6 bases and J by 1 base, with 12 bases left in between. Germline V CDR1 and CDR2: SGHRS, YFSETQ. CDR3 length: 14 residues. DNA for the CDR3: TGCGCCAGCACCCGGGGTAGCGGCACAGATACGCAGTATTTT. It codes for CASTRGSGTDTQYF.

V is TRBV28 and J is TRBJ2-3; 11 positions match TRBD2. The CDR3 runs to 17 residues. V lost 4 bases, J lost 3 bases, and 9 bases stayed unmatched. Germline V gene data show CDR1 as MDHEN and CDR2 as SYDVKM. CDR3 DNA sequence: TGTGCCAGCAGTTCAATCCTAGCGGGAGGCACGACAGATACGCAGTATTTT. The encoded protein is CASSSILAGGTTDTQYF.

This chain's CDR3 is CATSYAGTGGEQYF. Written as DNA, the CDR3 is TGTGCCACCAGCTACGCCGGGACAGGTGGCGAGCAGTACTTC. The chain employs TRBV15 and TRBJ2-7; 8 nucleotides align to TRBD1. Trimming cost V 5 bases and J 6 bases; bases outside gene matches: 9. The CDR3 extends over 14 amino acids. In germline, CDR1 is LNHNV, CDR2 YYDKDF (reference sequence).

V is TRBV28 and J is TRBJ1-5, with 9 bases fitting TRBD1. The CDR3 extends over 15 amino acids. With V trimmed by 3 bases and J by 5 bases, 5 bases remained unmatched. The germline V gene has CDR1 MDHEN and CDR2 SYDVKM. The CDR3 DNA reads as TGTGCCAGCAGTTTGTTGGGACAGGGCGATCAGCCCCAGCATTTT. Its protein is CASSLLGQGDQPQHF.

The chain links TRBV11-3 to TRBJ2-3, with 7 bases matching TRBD1. CDR1 and CDR2 (germline): SGHNT, YENEEA. V lost 4 bases and J lost 3; bases outside the gene matches: 13. The CDR3 runs to 17 residues. The CDR3 loop is CASSSHSRGSRTDTQYF. CDR3 DNA: TGTGCCAGCAGCTCCCACTCCAGGGGGTCCAGAACAGATACGCAGTATTTT.

The CDR3 protein is CAFTDPGLAIPYEQYF. In DNA, the CDR3 is TGTGCCTTCACAGACCCGGGACTAGCGATTCCCTACGAGCAGTACTTC. The rearrangement links TRBV30 to TRBJ2-7; TRBD2 matches at 10 bases. Germline CDR1 and CDR2: GTSNPN and SVGIG (reference sequence). V lost 7 bases to trimming and J lost 2 bases; unmatched junction nucleotides: 14. The CDR3 spans 16 residues.

The chain couples TRBV28 to TRBJ1-3, with unresolved D. Germline V lookup: CDR1 MDHEN, CDR2 SYDVKM. The CDR3 sequence is 13 residues long. Trimming cost V 8 bases and J 0 bases, with 8 bases left between them. CDR3 in amino acids: CASASGSGNTIYF. The CDR3 nucleotides are TGTGCCAGCGCGAGTGGCTCTGGAAACACCATATATTTT.

The gene calls are TRBV5-4 and TRBJ2-1, with TRBD1 matching 10 bases. The germline CDR1 and CDR2 sequences are SGHNT and YYREEE (reference sequence). This CDR3 spans 15 amino acids. V lost 0 bases and J lost 5; bases outside the gene matches: 2. The CDR3 sequence is CASSLAGTGDNEQFF. CDR3 DNA sequence: TGTGCCAGCAGCTTGGCGGGGACAGGGGACAATGAGCAGTTCTTC.

The V and J genes are TRBV7-2 and TRBJ1-4, with D perhaps matching TRBD1 (6 bases). V lost 5 bases and J 0 bases, leaving 13 bases between the germline ends. The CDR3 consists of 16 residues. Germline CDR1 and CDR2: SGHTA and FQGNSA. Here the CDR3 DNA reads TGTGCCAGCAGCCCCAAGACAGGACCAACTAATGAAAAACTGTTTTTT. Translated: CASSPKTGPTNEKLFF.

The chain links TRBV25-1 to TRBJ1-2; D perhaps matches TRBD1 (6 bases). Trimming shortened V by 8 bases and J by 6 bases, and 16 bases separated the two germline ends. Germline loops: CDR1 MGHDK, CDR2 SYGVNS. There are 13 residues in the CDR3. The CDR3 sequence: CASGGGRLNGYTF. DNA for the CDR3: TGTGCCAGCGGGGGCGGACGTCTGAATGGCTACACCTTC.

This clone showed up just a few times. The chain carries TRBV7-9 and TRBJ2-5, with 7 bases identical to TRBD1. The V segment lost 5 bases and the J segment 5 bases; nucleotides outside the gene matches: 11. CDR1 and CDR2 (germline): SEHNR, FQNEAQ (reference sequence). The CDR3 contains 15 residues. CDR3 residues: CASSVQGTPIETQYF. In DNA, the CDR3 is TGTGCCAGCAGCGTACAGGGGACACCGATCGAGACCCAGTACTTC.

The gene calls are TRBV10-3 and TRBJ2-5; TRBD2 might be the D (6 bases). CDR3 length: 17 residues. Germline V gene data show CDR1 as ENHRY and CDR2 as SYGVKD. Trimming stripped 4 bases from V and 0 bases from J, with 18 bases between. Here the CDR3 DNA reads TGTGCCATCAGTGGGACTCCAGATGGGGGGTACCAAGAGACCCAGTACTTC. Its translation: CAISGTPDGGYQETQYF.

The V call is TRBV4-3, the J call TRBJ1-2; TRBD1 aligns across 9 bases. Per the germline V gene, CDR1 is LGHNA and CDR2 is YSLEER. The J segment lost 8 bases and the V segment lost 0 bases, leaving 10 bases of the junction unmatched. This CDR3 comprises 16 residues. The DNA of the CDR3 is TGCGCCAGCAGCCAAGATGCCCTGGGACAGGGTGGCGGCTACACCTTC. Protein product: CASSQDALGQGGGYTF.

This clone is a singleton in its sample. The V call is TRBV5-1, the J call TRBJ2-2; the D gene is possibly TRBD2 (5 bases). Per the germline V gene, CDR1 is SGHRS and CDR2 is YFSETQ. V lost 0 bases, J lost 7 bases, and 16 bases lay in between. This CDR3 region has 16 residues. CDR3 sequence (DNA): TGCGCCAGCAGCTTGGAAAGGACGGATGGGAGCGGGGAGCTGTTTTTT. This translates into CASSLERTDGSGELFF.

The V and J genes are TRBV7-2 and TRBJ1-2; 7 bases line up with TRBD1. In germline, CDR1 is SGHTA, CDR2 FQGNSA. Losses at the gene ends were 7 bases for V and 6 bases for J; bases not matched to a gene: 8. The CDR3 spans 13 residues. In nucleotides, the CDR3 is TGTGCCAGCAAAGAGACAGGGTTGCATGGCTACACCTTC. Encoded protein: CASKETGLHGYTF.

The V gene is TRBV19, the J gene TRBJ2-3, with TRBD1 as a possible D gene (5 bases). Germline CDR1 LNHDA, CDR2 SQIVND (reference sequence). Trimming removed 7 bases at V and 4 bases at J, with 9 bases between. CDR3 length: 12 amino acids. The CDR3 spells CASKGWADTQYF. The CDR3 DNA follows: TGTGCCAGTAAGGGGTGGGCAGATACGCAGTATTTT.

V usage is TRBV28 and J usage is TRBJ2-5; 9 bases fit TRBD2. V was clipped by 2 bases and J by 5 bases; unmatched bases: 0. This CDR3 is 13 amino acids long. Germline lookup yields CDR1 MDHEN and CDR2 SYDVKM. CDR3 nucleotides: TGTGCCAGCAGTTTAGCGGGGGGGGAGACCCAGTACTTC. Translating gives CASSLAGGETQYF.

This sequence joins TRBV7-9 and TRBJ2-1; possible D gene TRBD1, 6 bases. Per germline, CDR1 SEHNR and CDR2 FQNEAQ (reference sequence). V was cut by 0 bases and J by 15 bases, with 24 bases left in between. CDR3 length: 16 amino acids. Here the CDR3 reads CASSLARHRVQELGFF. The DNA for the CDR3 is TGTGCCAGCAGCTTAGCCCGGCACAGGGTCCAGGAATTAGGGTTCTTC.

This clone was counted a single time. This sequence joins TRBV5-1 and TRBJ2-5; 8 bases line up with TRBD1. This CDR3 region has 18 residues. V lost 0 bases, J lost 5 bases, and 15 bases stayed unmatched. In germline, CDR1 is SGHRS, CDR2 YFSETQ. The CDR3 DNA reads as TGCGCCAGCAGCTTGGACACAATCTCCAGGGGGCGGATGGAGACCCAGTACTTC. It specifies CASSLDTISRGRMETQYF.

The J gene is TRBJ2-7, the V gene TRBV18; maybe TRBD1 (5 bases). V lost 2 bases and J 4 bases, leaving 9 bases between the germline ends. Germline loops: CDR1 KGHSH, CDR2 LQKENI. CDR3 length equals 13 residues. CDR3 nucleotide sequence: TGTGCCAGCTCACCATCTCAGGGTTACGAGCAGTACTTC. As protein: CASSPSQGYEQYF. Combining the CDR3 with reference TRBV18 and TRBJ2-7 gives the whole variable domain NAGVMQNPRHLVRRRGQEARLRCSPMKGHSHVYWYRQLPEEGLKFMVYLQKENIIDESGMPKERFSAEFPKEGPSILRIQQVVRGDSAAYFCASSPSQGYEQYFGPGTRLTVT.

The genes are TRBV4-1 and TRBJ1-4; D is possibly TRBD1 (5 bases). The V and J ends lost 1 base and 11 bases respectively, with 20 bases between them. Germline CDR1 and CDR2: MGHRA and YSYEKL. This CDR3 has 16 residues. For the CDR3, the DNA is TGCGCCAGCAGCCAAGTTCCCGGGGCTCTAGCGGGGAAACTGTTTTTT. Its protein is CASSQVPGALAGKLFF.

V is TRBV11-2 and J is TRBJ2-7; D perhaps matches TRBD2 (5 bases). This CDR3 has 14 amino acids. The ends were cut back, 5 bases at V and 2 bases at J, with 13 bases in the middle. Per germline, CDR1 SGHAT and CDR2 FQNNGV. The CDR3 loop is CASSPRGLPYEQYF. The CDR3 DNA follows: TGTGCCAGCAGCCCCCGGGGTCTGCCCTACGAGCAGTACTTC.

The chain links TRBV18 to TRBJ2-2; TRBD2 matches 11 bases. CDR3 length: 23 residues. The V gene's germline CDR1 is KGHSH and CDR2 LQKENI. The V gene end was trimmed by 6 bases and the J gene end by 6 bases; junction bases not matched to a gene: 30. The CDR3: CASSNTAYHLSSTSGTDAGELFF. CDR3 coding DNA: TGTGCCAGCTCCAACACCGCTTATCATCTTTCGTCGACTAGCGGGACAGACGCCGGGGAGCTGTTTTTT.

The chain joins TRBV9 to TRBJ2-3; TRBD2 is a possible D gene (6 bases). The CDR3 spans 13 residues. Trimming took off 6 bases at V and 2 bases at J, with 10 bases between the two ends. CDR1 is SGDLS, CDR2 YYNGEE, per germline. The chain's CDR3 is CASKAGYTDTQYF. CDR3 bases: TGTGCCAGCAAGGCGGGATACACAGATACGCAGTATTTT. The variable domain in full, completed from reference TRBV9 and TRBJ2-3, reads DSGVTQTPKHLITATGQRVTLRCSPRSGDLSVYWYQQSLDQGLQFLIQYYNGEERAKGNILERFSAQQFPDLHSELNLSSLELGDSALYFCASKAGYTDTQYFGPGTRLTVL.

This chain links TRBV15 with TRBJ1-2; 7 positions match TRBD1. With V trimmed by 9 bases and J by 4 bases, 14 bases remained unmatched. This CDR3 is 15 amino acids long. Germline V gives CDR1 LNHNV, CDR2 YYDKDF (reference sequence). CDR3 nucleotide sequence: TGTGCCACTGCCCTCGACAGGGATTTATTCTATGGCTACACCTTC. Translation: CATALDRDLFYGYTF.